The clone carrying this TCR beta chain came up many times. The time point is: newly diagnosed GD, antithyroid drugs for less than 3 months. Preparation of the TCR library used RNA extracted from PBMCs. Both iRepertoire HTBI primers and Arm-PCR of CDR3 regions were used to build the TCR beta libraries. How the authors handled the data: Analysis of the samples identified roughly 62 TRBV and 14 TRBJ segments. TCRdb ran MiXCR on the multiplex PCR reads and lists one entry per CDR3 protein. These V and J calls derive from TCRdb rather than the authors' analysis. Among 300,000 to 400,000 distinct CDR3 sequences listed, roughly a sixth were seen once. The sample belongs to a study of regulatory T cells in long-lasting Graves disease. This same sample was also part of a study on T cells in Graves' hyperthyroidism and ophthalmopathy. That study adds: Most clonotypes expanded in the thyroid (above 0.001) were also present in blood.

The source was peripheral blood mononuclear cells (PBMCs), collected at new diagnosis, from a patient treated with antithyroid drugs. This receptor was taken from a man aged 40-49 years with Graves disease.

The CDR3 region has the DNA TGCGCCAGCAGCTTGGCCTTTCTAGCGGGGGACACAGATACGCAGTATTTT. Translated, it gives CASSLAFLAGDTDTQYF. This chain joins TRBV5-1 and TRBJ2-3, with TRBD2 identical over 10 bases. This CDR3 has 17 amino acids. With V trimmed by 0 bases and J by 2 bases, 6 bases remained unmatched. The germline V gene encodes CDR1 SGHRS and CDR2 YFSETQ. Full variable domain (outside the CDR3, taken from reference TRBV5-1 and TRBJ2-3): KAGVTQTPRYLIKTRGQQVTLSCSPISGHRSVSWYQQTPGQGLQFLFEYFSETQRNKGNFPGRFSGRQFSNSRSEMNVSTLELGDSALYLCASSLAFLAGDTDTQYFGPGTRLTVL.